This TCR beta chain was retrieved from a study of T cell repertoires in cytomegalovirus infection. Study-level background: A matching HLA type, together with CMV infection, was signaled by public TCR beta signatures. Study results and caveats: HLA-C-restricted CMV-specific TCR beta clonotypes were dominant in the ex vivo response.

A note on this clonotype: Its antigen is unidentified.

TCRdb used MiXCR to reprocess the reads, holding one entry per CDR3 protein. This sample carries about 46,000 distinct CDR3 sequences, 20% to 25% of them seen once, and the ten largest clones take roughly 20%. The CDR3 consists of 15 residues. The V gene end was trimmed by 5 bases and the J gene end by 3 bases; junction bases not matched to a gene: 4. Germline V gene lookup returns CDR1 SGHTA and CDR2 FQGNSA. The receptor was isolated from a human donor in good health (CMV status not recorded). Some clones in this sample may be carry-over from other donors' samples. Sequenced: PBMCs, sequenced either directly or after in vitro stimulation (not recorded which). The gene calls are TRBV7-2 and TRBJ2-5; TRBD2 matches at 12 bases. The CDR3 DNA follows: TGTGCCAGCAGCGGGACTAGCGGGTTCAAAGAGACCCAGTACTTC. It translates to CASSGTSGFKETQYF.